The clone carrying this T cell receptor (beta chain) was observed once. The data belong to a study of Ad26.COV2.S vaccination and SARS-CoV-2 variants. V shed 8 bases, J shed 12 bases, and the junction held 10 bases outside the gene matches. This CDR3 is 12 amino acids long. In germline, CDR1 is MDHEN, CDR2 SYDVKM. The treatment: 19 received Ad26.COV2.S at low or high dose, single or two shots; about five received placebo; per-sample allocation not given. The samples were gathered on day 63 after the first injection of vaccine or placebo. The table came from immunoSEQ multiplex PCR; TCRdb's copy has only in-frame clones and leaves some out. The sample carries roughly 420,000 clones, roughly 88% recorded once.

The chain is built from TRBV28 and TRBJ2-1, with TRBD1 matching over 7 bases. This clonotype originated in a person aged 18-65 years who received the Ad26.COV2.S COVID-19 vaccine or a placebo. The material sequenced was peripheral blood, taken in a trial of Ad26.COV2.S vaccine versus placebo. Here the CDR3 reads CASWGQTVGQFF. Here the CDR3 DNA reads TGTGCCAGCTGGGGACAGACGGTCGGGCAGTTCTTC.